This T cell receptor (beta chain) was found in a study of human T cells and chemical hapten exposure (dated by TCRdb to the early 2020s). General notes on the study: For sensitization, 2% DPC in acetone was applied to an approximately 2 cm by approximately 2 cm area of upper inner arm skin. Weekly therapeutic DPC doses were additionally applied to the scalp of patients throughout the approximately 25-week study period. Patch testing on the upper back used Finn chambers containing 0.01% DPC, with scoring done after 6 days according to International Contact Dermatitis Research Group standards. The patient cohort, mostly female, included alopecia areata with under or over 50% scalp involvement, alopecia totalis and alopecia universalis. Libraries were pooled for sequencing, and variation in per-sample TCR yields was attributed mainly to small differences in library volumes within the pool. The study tracked peripheral blood TCR repertoire changes in vivo during primary and secondary sensitization to the hapten diphenylcyclopropenone (DPC) in alopecia patients. Patient blood was sampled pre-sensitization (week 0) and at 2, 6 and about 24 weeks after DPC sensitization. About 28 alopecia patients gave blood for TCR sequencing at one to four time points (pre-sensitization, 2, 6 and 24 weeks). Both TCR alpha and TCR beta chains were sequenced from each blood RNA sample.

Taken from the germline V gene (reference sequence), the CDR1 and CDR2 loops are DFQATT and SNEGSKA. From the cysteine up to the phenylalanine, the CDR3 has a length of 12 residues. Only the CDR3 portion is preserved as DNA: 36 bases, with reading frame beginning at the first base. Relative to germline, V is 3 bases shorter and J is 4 bases shorter, with 10 bases between their ends. The library was generated by RACE. Sequencing took place on a NextSeq 500. During library preparation, unique molecular identifiers were attached to individual cDNA molecules so that TCRs could be counted in a quantitative, reproducible way. The published analysis was carried out like this. Samples had a median of roughly 100,000 TCRs, with a range from 23,224 to 690,600. The Decombinator software suite was used to annotate V, J and CDR3 in the TCR reads. To make PS versus PT1 abundance plots, every sample was subsampled to the same number of TCRs (28,000). TCRs were defined as expanded if absent before sensitization and observed at least eight times at the 2-week time point. TCRdb took the public reads, trimmed them with fastp at Q25, ran MiXCR for clone calling and kept in-frame beta chains. When rows share a CDR3 protein, they turn into one entry using the most common DNA and genes. None of the V and J calls come from the authors' own analysis; TCRdb made them. The sample table contains 40,000 or so distinct CDR3 sequences; only one count was recorded for 4% of them. About a quarter of the sample is taken by the ten largest.

The label giving this sample's time point can be read as: patch test 1, 2 weeks after DPC sensitization. The treatment or condition label for this specimen denotes: therapeutic diphenylcyclopropenone sensitization with weekly scalp DPC. Total RNA was isolated from unfractionated whole blood collected in Tempus Blood RNA tubes. At every patch-test visit, the blood draw took place before the patch test was put on. Eligible patients were aged 18 to 70, diagnosed with alopecia, deemed suitable for DPC therapy, and excluded if pregnant. The research as a whole found: Compared with pre-sensitization or healthy control sets, expanded TCRs formed significantly more large CDR3 similarity clusters, which is consistent with antigen-driven responses. Patch test score correlated positively with the number of PT1 expanded TCRs, reaching significance at thresholds 8, 16 and 32 but not at 4. Because all patients had alopecia, a presumed autoimmune disease, the immune response of the patients might differ from that of healthy individuals. Repeated subsampling changed both the strength of the expansion versus patch-test correlation and the threshold at which the correlation became significant. The number of TCRs above 1 in 1000 frequency did not change with DPC sensitization; there was no evidence of global repertoire structure alterations.

This clonotype showed up many times. The antigen this receptor binds is unknown. No quality values exist for individual bases; no much larger clone is one base distant. The clonotype was recovered from a man between 45 and 60 years old with alopecia areata. Some clones in this sample may be carry-over from other donors' samples. The material was whole blood, obtained in connection with sensitization to the hapten diphenylcyclopropenone (DPC). In this chain, TRBV20-1 is recombined with TRBJ2-7, with no D gene named confidently. The CDR3 protein is CSASVPGYEQYF. The sequenced DNA: TGCAGTGCTAGCGTTCCCGGTTACGAGCAGTACTTC.